The 11 T cell receptor beta chains given below trace back to one sample, sequenced in a study of a mutant IDH1 vaccine in newly diagnosed glioma. As for time point: week 23, last vaccination. The investigators gave 300 ug of mutant IDH1 20-mer peptide in each vaccine dose, together with topical imiquimod. TCRdb's copy holds only in-frame clones and misses some; the assay was immunoSEQ multiplex PCR. The sample has about 86,000 clones; around 85% are singletons. The antigens these receptors bind are not known. The specimen comprised PBMCs, sampled from a glioma patient whose treatment included an IDH1 peptide vaccine. The receptors shown here come from a man aged 30 to 39 with glioma. Some clones in this sample may be carry-over from other donors' samples.

This clone was observed a few times. The CDR3 nucleotides are TGTGCCAGCAGCTTAGATAGTTCGGAAGGGCGCCGGTATTTT. Protein: CASSLDSSEGRRYF. This chain joins TRBV11-3 and TRBJ2-3; no reliable D call. V lost 0 bases and J 14 bases, leaving 18 bases between the germline ends. The CDR3 is made up of 14 amino acids. Per the germline V gene, CDR1 is SGHNT and CDR2 is YENEEA. Together with reference TRBV11-3 and TRBJ2-3, the CDR3 gives the full variable domain: EAGVVQSPRYKIIEKKQPVAFWCNPISGHNTLYWYLQNLGQGPELLIRYENEEAVDDSQLPKDRFSAERLKGVDSTLKIQPAELGDSAVYLCASSLDSSEGRRYFGPGTRLTVL.

The V and J genes are TRBV5-6 and TRBJ1-2, with 8 bases matching TRBD1. The CDR3 extends over 16 amino acids. The germline V gene has CDR1 SGHDT and CDR2 YYEEEE. V lost 4 bases to trimming and J lost 7 bases; unmatched junction nucleotides: 15. This CDR3 reads CASSRSLGQGAFGYTF. CDR3 DNA sequence: TGTGCCAGCAGCCGCAGTCTCGGCCAGGGGGCCTTTGGCTACACCTTC.

On this clone: The junction does not match germline at one end; this may be a read error. This chain uses TRBV15 with TRBJ1-1, with TRBD1 matching 7 bases. Germline V gene sequence: CDR1 LNHNV, CDR2 YYDKDF (reference sequence). The CDR3 runs 15 residues. This chain's CDR3 is CATRRGGALHTEAFF. Written as DNA, the CDR3 is TGTGCCACCAGGAGAGGGGGCGCTCTCCACACTGAAGCTTTCTTT.

The rearrangement joins TRBV27 to TRBJ1-1; D gene ambiguous. Germline CDR1 MNHEY, CDR2 SMNVEV (reference sequence). V lost 6 bases, J lost 1 base, and 9 bases lay in between. CDR3 length: 13 residues. CDR3 in DNA: TGTGCCAGCAGCTGGAGAGGGAACACTGAAGCTTTCTTT. Protein product: CASSWRGNTEAFF.

The chain combines TRBV7-2 with TRBJ2-5, with TRBD2 as a possible D gene (6 bases). Deletions cut 5 bases from V and 5 bases from J, with 15 bases between. The CDR3 runs 14 residues. CDR1 and CDR2 from the germline V gene are SGHTA and FQGNSA. The CDR3 sequence is CASSPRLSGETQYF. The CDR3 bases are TGTGCCAGCAGCCCCCGACTAAGCGGGGAGACCCAGTACTTC. Supplemented by reference TRBV7-2 and TRBJ2-5, the full variable domain reads GAGVSQSPSNKVTEKGKDVELRCDPISGHTALYWYRQSLGQGLEFLIYFQGNSAPDKSGLPSDRFSAERTGGSVSTLTIQRTQQEDSAVYLCASSPRLSGETQYFGPGTRLLVL.

The CDR3 DNA reads TGTGCCAGCAGTGGGGGGCTTTATAATTCACCCCTCCACTTT. It codes for CASSGGLYNSPLHF. The rearrangement links TRBV25-1 to TRBJ1-6, with a tentative D call TRBD1 (6 bases). Germline CDR1 is MGHDK and CDR2 is SYGVNS. This CDR3 is 14 amino acids long. V was trimmed by 4 bases and J by 4 bases, leaving 8 bases between them.

The chain links TRBV4-2 to TRBJ1-2; no definite D call. The germline CDR1 and CDR2 sequences are LGHNA and YNFKEQ. The CDR3 totals 18 residues. The V gene lost 1 base and the J gene lost 0 bases, with 18 bases spanning the gap. DNA for the CDR3: TGTGCCAGCAGCCAAGCGGAGTCAGCCAAGTTAGCTAACTATGGCTACACCTTC. Translating gives CASSQAESAKLANYGYTF.

V is TRBV19 and J is TRBJ1-4, with D unresolved. The CDR3 consists of 14 residues. Germline CDR1 reads LNHDA; CDR2 reads SQIVND (reference sequence). Trimming removed 5 bases at V and 3 bases at J, with 10 bases between. The CDR3 nucleotides read TGTGCCAGTAGTCAGTACTCTTCTAATGAAAAACTGTTTTTT. This encodes CASSQYSSNEKLFF.

This clone turned up a few times. This chain uses TRBV5-4 with TRBJ1-1; 7 bases fit TRBD1. With V trimmed by 3 bases and J by 4 bases, 3 bases remained unmatched. Germline V gene data show CDR1 as SGHNT and CDR2 as YYREEE (reference sequence). This CDR3 has 13 amino acids. The chain's CDR3 is CASSSTGATEAFF. The CDR3 DNA follows: TGTGCCAGCAGCTCTACAGGGGCCACTGAAGCTTTCTTT.

This chain connects TRBV28 to TRBJ1-6, with D hard to call. The V gene lost 4 bases and the J gene lost 8 bases, with 15 bases spanning the gap. CDR3 length: 15 residues. The germline CDR1 and CDR2 sequences are MDHEN and SYDVKM. The CDR3 sequence is CASSWRSQVYSPLHF. In nucleotides, the CDR3 is TGTGCCAGCAGTTGGAGGAGCCAAGTTTATTCACCCCTCCACTTT.

CDR3 bases: TGTGCCAGCAGCTTTACCGGACTAGCGGGGGGGAAGGATGAGCAGTTCTTC. This encodes CASSFTGLAGGKDEQFF. The chain has TRBV14 and TRBJ2-1; 15 nucleotides line up with TRBD2. With V trimmed by 5 bases and J by 8 bases, 10 bases remained unmatched. The germline V gene encodes CDR1 SGHDN and CDR2 FVKESK. The CDR3 totals 17 residues.